The 21 T cell receptor beta chains below all came from one sample that was sequenced in a study of beta chain features in type 1 diabetes. Investigators reverse transcribed all isolated RNA, so they sequenced expressed TCRB transcripts. The table came from immunoSEQ multiplex PCR; TCRdb's copy has only in-frame clones and leaves some out. The repertoire has around 19,000 clones, about 50% of them found once; the top ten carry approximately 0.42%. Sequencing was performed on stem cell memory CD4+ T cells from blood. The receptors shown here come from a man aged 18-30 years in good health.

This chain links TRBV5-1 with TRBJ2-3; D uncertain. V lost 2 bases, J lost 4 bases, and 11 bases lay in between. Germline-derived CDR1 and CDR2 are SGHRS and YFSETQ. The CDR3 is made up of 14 amino acids. CDR3 region: CASSLAVDSDTQYF. The CDR3 region has the DNA TGCGCCAGCAGCTTAGCCGTAGATTCAGATACGCAGTATTTT.

The chain links TRBV9 to TRBJ1-3; the D is unclear. Deletions cut 6 bases from V and 7 bases from J, with 11 bases between. Germline lookup yields CDR1 SGDLS and CDR2 YYNGEE. This CDR3 has 12 amino acids. CDR3 region: CASTSNFNTIYF. The CDR3 DNA follows: TGTGCCAGCACATCCAACTTTAACACCATATATTTT.

V gene TRBV5-1 combines with J gene TRBJ2-7; D perhaps matches TRBD1 (6 bases). The CDR3 is 16 residues long. Trimming took off 0 bases at V and 6 bases at J, with 19 bases between the two ends. The germline V gene has CDR1 SGHRS and CDR2 YFSETQ. The CDR3 region has the DNA TGCGCCAGCAGCTTGGGACGGGGCAGGGGATTCGGCGAGCAGTACTTC. It codes for CASSLGRGRGFGEQYF.

The gene calls are TRBV5-1 and TRBJ2-1; 7 bases match TRBD1. The germline gives CDR1 SGHRS, CDR2 YFSETQ. Trimming cost V 4 bases and J 2 bases; bases outside gene matches: 6. The CDR3 is 15 amino acids. CDR3 sequence reads: CASSPGTVTYNEQFF. The DNA for the CDR3 is TGCGCCAGCAGCCCCGGGACAGTTACCTACAATGAGCAGTTCTTC.

V usage is TRBV19 and J usage is TRBJ1-1, with D possibly matching TRBD1 (6 bases). The CDR3 has 12 amino acids. Trimming removed 5 bases at V and 4 bases at J, with 8 bases between. Germline loops: CDR1 LNHDA, CDR2 SQIVND (reference sequence). As DNA, the CDR3 is TGTGCCAGTAGTGGACAGCTCACTGAAGCTTTCTTT. Protein: CASSGQLTEAFF.

CDR3 protein: CSAFGHEQYF. CDR3 nucleotide sequence: TGCAGTGCTTTTGGGCACGAGCAGTACTTC. The rearrangement joins TRBV20-1 to TRBJ2-7; D unclear. From germline, CDR1 is DFQATT and CDR2 SNEGSKA (reference sequence). With 5 bases removed from V and 5 bases from J, the gap between germline ends came to 7 bases. The CDR3 contains 10 residues.

The V gene is TRBV2, the J gene TRBJ1-1; D may be TRBD1 (5 bases). Germline CDR1 is SNHLY and CDR2 is FYNNEI. V lost 5 bases and J lost 10, with 17 bases in between. The CDR3 consists of 13 residues. CDR3 residues: CASSPGLLGGAFF. The CDR3 DNA reads TGTGCCAGCAGTCCAGGACTCCTGGGGGGAGCTTTCTTT.

The table lists this clone with a few counts. The V call is TRBV2, the J call TRBJ2-2; D is undetermined. CDR1 is SNHLY and CDR2 is FYNNEI in the germline V gene. The CDR3 runs to 15 residues. V lost 4 bases, J lost 1 base, and 10 bases lay in between. The CDR3 region is CASSVYGLNTGELFF. The CDR3 DNA is TGTGCCAGCAGTGTTTACGGGTTGAACACCGGGGAGCTGTTTTTT.

The gene calls are TRBV18 and TRBJ2-5; TRBD1 is a possible D gene (6 bases). In germline, CDR1 is KGHSH, CDR2 LQKENI. V dropped 4 bases and J dropped 0 bases, with 12 bases sitting between them. This CDR3 is 15 amino acids long. CDR3 coding DNA: TGTGCCAGCTCACGGACACAGGGATACCAAGAGACCCAGTACTTC. Protein product: CASSRTQGYQETQYF.

The J gene is TRBJ2-7, the V gene TRBV30, with TRBD1 as a possible D gene (6 bases). This CDR3 region has 15 residues. Per the germline V gene, CDR1 is GTSNPN and CDR2 is SVGIG (reference sequence). Trimming left V 2 bases short and J 0 bases short, with 14 bases between. CDR3 in DNA: TGTGCCTGGAGTTCCGGACAGATCTACTCCTACGAGCAGTACTTC. Amino acid sequence: CAWSSGQIYSYEQYF.

This chain links TRBV7-2 with TRBJ1-6, with D possibly matching TRBD1 (6 bases). CDR3 length: 13 residues. Trimming pared 5 bases from V and 10 bases from J, leaving 12 bases between. Germline-derived CDR1 and CDR2 are SGHTA and FQGNSA. DNA for the CDR3: TGTGCCAGCAGCGCAGGGGTGAGCTCACCCCTCCACTTT. It translates to CASSAGVSSPLHF.

Only a few counts were recorded for this clone. The chain combines TRBV28 with TRBJ2-5; 10 bases line up with TRBD2. This CDR3 is built from 15 residues. Germline assignment: CDR1 MDHEN and CDR2 SYDVKM. The V gene end was trimmed by 3 bases and the J gene end by 5 bases; junction bases not matched to a gene: 6. The CDR3 nucleotides read TGTGCCAGCAGTTTCCAGCGGGGGGGGAAGGAGACCCAGTACTTC. Translation gives CASSFQRGGKETQYF.

V and J are TRBV28 and TRBJ2-2; no definite D call. Germline V gene data show CDR1 as MDHEN and CDR2 as SYDVKM. This CDR3 comprises 13 residues. V was trimmed by 7 bases and J by 2 bases, leaving 8 bases between them. CDR3 DNA sequence: TGTGCCAGCACCCCCCTAAACACCGGGGAGCTGTTTTTT. This sequence encodes CASTPLNTGELFF.

The J gene is TRBJ2-1, the V gene TRBV6-5; TRBD2 might be the D (6 bases). V lost 7 bases to trimming and J lost 1 base, with 11 bases between them. The CDR3 is 14 residues long. The V gene's germline CDR1 is MNHEY and CDR2 SVGAGI. This chain's CDR3 is CASTGTGSYNEQFF. The CDR3 bases are TGTGCCAGCACCGGGACTGGGTCCTACAATGAGCAGTTCTTC.

The J gene is TRBJ2-1, the V gene TRBV5-1; 8 bases agree with TRBD2. The CDR3 is 16 residues long. V dropped 5 bases and J dropped 3; count of bases not matched to a gene: 10. Germline CDR1 is SGHRS and CDR2 is YFSETQ. CDR3 loop: CASSRGPGGDYNEQFF. Written as DNA, the CDR3 is TGCGCCAGCAGTAGGGGCCCGGGAGGGGACTACAATGAGCAGTTCTTC.

The chain couples TRBV29-1 to TRBJ2-5, with TRBD2 identical over 7 bases. Germline CDR1 SQVTM, CDR2 ANQGSEA. The CDR3 length is 14 residues. The trim removed 6 bases at V and 1 base at J, leaving 8 bases unmatched. The chain's CDR3 is CSVPNTSAQETQYF. CDR3 nucleotide sequence: TGCAGCGTGCCGAATACTAGCGCCCAAGAGACCCAGTACTTC. Using reference TRBV29-1 and TRBJ2-5 for the parts outside the CDR3, the full variable domain is SAVISQKPSRDICQRGTSLTIQCQVDSQVTMMFWYRQQPGQSLTLIATANQGSEATYESGFVIDKFPISRPNLTFSTLTVSNMSPEDSSIYLCSVPNTSAQETQYFGPGTRLLVL.

This clone was counted once. This chain joins TRBV27 and TRBJ1-1; D possibly corresponds to TRBD1 (5 bases). CDR3 size: 13 residues. Trimming removed 2 bases at V and 1 base at J, with 5 bases between. Germline values: CDR1 MNHEY, CDR2 SMNVEV (reference sequence). As DNA, the CDR3 is TGTGCCAGCAGTTTAACAGGGAACACTGAAGCTTTCTTT. Translated: CASSLTGNTEAFF.

There are a few counts of this clone. The gene calls are TRBV6-5 and TRBJ2-5; maybe TRBD1 (5 bases). The last part of the DNA fits TRBJ2-7 better; the J call may be wrong. There are 15 residues in the CDR3. CDR1 and CDR2 (germline): MNHEY, SVGAGI. The CDR3 DNA follows: TGTGCCAGCAGTCAATCAGGAAGGGGTACCTACGAGCAGTACTTC. It specifies CASSQSGRGTYEQYF.

V gene TRBV6-1 combines with J gene TRBJ2-1; the match to TRBD2 covers 8 bases. The V gene's germline CDR1 is MNHNS and CDR2 SASEGT. V lost 6 bases to trimming and J lost 1 base; unmatched junction nucleotides: 5. This CDR3 is built from 15 residues. This CDR3 reads CASRGGGSSYNEQFF. The CDR3 bases are TGTGCCAGCAGGGGCGGGGGGAGTTCCTACAATGAGCAGTTCTTC.

This clone was detected only a few times. The chain joins TRBV7-9 to TRBJ2-2, with TRBD2 matching 7 bases. From germline, CDR1 is SEHNR and CDR2 FQNEAQ (reference sequence). The CDR3 loop spans 13 amino acids. The V and J ends lost 0 bases and 10 bases, in that order; junction bases with no gene match: 2. In DNA, the CDR3 is TGTGCCAGCAGCTTAGCTCGGGAGGTGGAGCTGTTTTTT. Translating gives CASSLAREVELFF.

The chain links TRBV27 to TRBJ2-1; perhaps TRBD1 as D (5 bases). The CDR3 is 17 amino acids. The germline CDR1 and CDR2 sequences are MNHEY and SMNVEV (reference sequence). V was cut by 6 bases and J by 3 bases, with 21 bases left in between. The CDR3 DNA reads TGTGCCAGCAGCCCCGGACAATCCCGTTCGGGCTACAATGAGCAGTTCTTC. This gives the protein CASSPGQSRSGYNEQFF.